This note documents a single T cell receptor (beta chain) sequence. The data belong to a study of T cells expressing NK-cell markers. The CDR3 contains 18 residues. Germline V gene data show CDR1 as SGHVS and CDR2 as FQNEAQ. With the 5' RACE reads reprocessed, TCRdb shows one record per CDR3 protein and no DNA. In all, the sample yields 130,000 to 150,000 distinct CDR3 sequences. The origin of this receptor is a young man in good health. The sequencing input was blood T cells: a sorted CD56 or NKG2C T cell subset, CD4+ or CD8+ T cells, or bulk PBMC T cells (not recorded which). The V and J genes are TRBV7-8 and TRBJ2-1; TCRdb selects TRBD2, and the lack of DNA leaves this call unchecked. The CDR3 is CASSPSAGGIPFYNEQFF.